This T cell receptor (beta chain) stems from a study of T cell changes during pregnancy in multiple sclerosis. The CDR3 totals 14 residues. Germline CDR1 is MNHEY and CDR2 is SMNVEV (reference sequence). Trimming left V 2 bases short and J 7 bases short, with 14 bases between. Clones were sequenced by immunoSEQ multiplex PCR, and TCRdb holds only the in-frame ones, with some missing. The table includes 10,000 or so clones, under 85% detected once. This chain links TRBV27 with TRBJ1-2; possible D gene TRBD1, 5 bases. Sequenced material: CD8+ T cells from peripheral blood mononuclear cells, taken in the third trimester of pregnancy. The clonotype originates from a female donor in good health, enrolled as a control in a pregnancy study. The DNA for the CDR3 is TGTGCCAGCAGTTTAGATGGGACTGTCGGTGGCTACACCTTC. Its translation: CASSLDGTVGGYTF.